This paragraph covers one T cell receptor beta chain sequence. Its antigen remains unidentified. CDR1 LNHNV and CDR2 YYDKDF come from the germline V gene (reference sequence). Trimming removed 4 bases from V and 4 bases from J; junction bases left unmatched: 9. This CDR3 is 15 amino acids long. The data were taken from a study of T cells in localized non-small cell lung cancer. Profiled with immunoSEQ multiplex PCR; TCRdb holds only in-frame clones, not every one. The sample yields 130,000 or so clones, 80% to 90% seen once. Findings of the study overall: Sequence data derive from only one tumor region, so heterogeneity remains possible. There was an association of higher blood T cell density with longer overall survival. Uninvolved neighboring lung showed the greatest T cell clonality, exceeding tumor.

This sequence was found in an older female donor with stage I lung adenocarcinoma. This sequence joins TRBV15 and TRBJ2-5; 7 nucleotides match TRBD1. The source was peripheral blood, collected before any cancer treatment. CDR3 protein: CATSIHTGERETQYF. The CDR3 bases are TGTGCCACCAGCATCCATACAGGGGAACGAGAGACCCAGTACTTC.